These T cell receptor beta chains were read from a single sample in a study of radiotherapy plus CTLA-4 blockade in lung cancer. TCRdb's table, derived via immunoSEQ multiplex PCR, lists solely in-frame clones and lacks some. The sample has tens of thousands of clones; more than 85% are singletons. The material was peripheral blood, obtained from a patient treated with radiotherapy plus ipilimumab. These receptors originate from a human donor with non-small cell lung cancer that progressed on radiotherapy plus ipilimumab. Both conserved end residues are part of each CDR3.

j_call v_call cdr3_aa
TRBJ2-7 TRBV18 CASSPLGETEQYF
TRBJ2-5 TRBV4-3 CASSQVPARLQGETQYF
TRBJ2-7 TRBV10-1 CASRVSGSLYEQYF
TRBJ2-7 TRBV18 CASSPTLAVGGEQYF
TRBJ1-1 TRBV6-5 CASSGTGRPEAFF
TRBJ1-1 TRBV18 CASSPQRQVTEAFF
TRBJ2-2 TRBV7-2 CASSQTGVDTGELFF
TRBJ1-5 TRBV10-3 CAISPTEGAGQPQHF
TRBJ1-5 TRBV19 CASKNKATPSGQPQHF
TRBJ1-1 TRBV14 CASTRSGGEAFF
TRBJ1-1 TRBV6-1 CASSGRRDPEAFF
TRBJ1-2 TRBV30 CAWSVYQGNGYTF
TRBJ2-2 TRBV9 CASSPGRGANTGELFF
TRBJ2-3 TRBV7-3 CASSLVVGGARDTDTQYF
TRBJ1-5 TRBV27 CASSLKWGGGNQPQHF
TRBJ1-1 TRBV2 CASSDGQELEAFF
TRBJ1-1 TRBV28 CASSLPVWGTEAFF
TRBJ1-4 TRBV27 CASARGARGFYNEKLFF
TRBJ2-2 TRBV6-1 CASKAEGASGELFF
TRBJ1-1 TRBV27 CASGGHGQGERAFF
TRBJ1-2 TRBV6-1 CASSESGWYGYTF
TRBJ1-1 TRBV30 CAWSVIADTEAFF
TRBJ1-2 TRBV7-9 CASSSGLRTGYTF
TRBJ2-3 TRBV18 CASSPISGIRADTQYF
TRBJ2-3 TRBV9 CASSNLAGGTTDTQYF
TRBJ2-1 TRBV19 CASSGDRGWDYNEQFF
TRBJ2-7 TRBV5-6 CASSFSIQYEQYF
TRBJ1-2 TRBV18 CASSPPAAPYGYTF
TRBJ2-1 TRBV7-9 CASSLVGGLLEQFF
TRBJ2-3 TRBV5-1 CASSLTTSGRSTDTQYF
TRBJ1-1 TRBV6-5 CASSFTGTENTEAFF
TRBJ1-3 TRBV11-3 CASSPLGSGLSGNTIYF
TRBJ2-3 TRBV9 CASSVHPGSTDTQYF
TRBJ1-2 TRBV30 CAWNPPGVNYGYTF
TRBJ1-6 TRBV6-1 CASSTGPAPLHF
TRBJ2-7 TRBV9 CASSVGGTTYEQYF
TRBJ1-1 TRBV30 CAWSVWDRWNTEAFF
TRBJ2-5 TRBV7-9 CASSAEGGGWETQYF
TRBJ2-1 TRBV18 CASSPQLGGQGTEQFF
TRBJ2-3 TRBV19 CASSMEASGSTDTQYF
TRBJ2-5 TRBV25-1 CASSDWTSGRTETQYF
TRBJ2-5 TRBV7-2 CASSLSVRGQETQYF
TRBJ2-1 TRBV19 CASTISPPGEQFF
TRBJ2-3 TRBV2 CASSERGGRGTDTQYF
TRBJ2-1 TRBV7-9 CASSSSGREQFF
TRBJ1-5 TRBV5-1 CASSPAGGLEPQHF
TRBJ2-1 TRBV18 CASSPPTSGSPYNEQFF
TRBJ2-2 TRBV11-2 CASSLAGGRGELFF
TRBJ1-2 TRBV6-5 CASGGTVASVSYTF
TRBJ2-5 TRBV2 CASSDGPQGETQYF
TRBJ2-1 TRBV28 CASSYPGARNEQFF
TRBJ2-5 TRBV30 CAWSWGFDQTQYF
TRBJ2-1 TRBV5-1 CASSLALSGGAEEQFF